Listed below are T cell receptor beta chains from one sample, sequenced in a study of blood T cell repertoires in COVID-19. Only in-frame clones appear in the TCRdb table, and some are missing; sequencing was by immunoSEQ multiplex PCR. The sample holds under 200,000 clones; 89% are singletons and the top ten take about 8.8%. The sequenced material came from PBMCs or T cells enriched from blood (not recorded which). These receptors all stem from a woman under 30 who had recovered from COVID-19. CDR3s include the opening cysteine and the closing phenylalanine or tryptophan. A D gene is named only where the DNA matches it firmly. Not all rows give a size; the values are once, few, many and, for expanded clones, a class.

v_call	cdr3_length	j_call	d_call	clone_size	cdr3_aa	cdr3_nt
TRBV6-1	16	TRBJ2-7	TRBD2	few	CASSEAGGRANYEQYF	TGTGCCAGCAGTGAAGCGGGGGGGAGGGCGAACTACGAGCAGTACTTC
TRBV29-1	17	TRBJ2-1	TRBD1	-	CSVAPVPGTGQYNEQFF	TGCAGCGTTGCCCCGGTTCCCGGGACAGGGCAATACAATGAGCAGTTCTTC
TRBV5-4	18	TRBJ2-1	TRBD2	-	CASSEPRLAGGPGSEQFF	TGTGCCAGCAGCGAACCAAGACTAGCGGGGGGGCCTGGTAGTGAGCAGTTCTTC
TRBV19	16	TRBJ2-2	TRBD2	few	CASSILAGGPTGELFF	TGTGCCAGTAGTATTCTAGCGGGGGGCCCCACCGGGGAGCTGTTTTTT
TRBV2	14	TRBJ2-3	TRBD2	-	CASSARAGADTQYF	TGTGCCAGCAGTGCGAGGGCGGGGGCAGATACGCAGTATTTT
TRBV12-3/TRBV12-4	11	TRBJ2-3	-	-	CATAFGDTQYF	TGTGCCACCGCGTTCGGGGATACGCAGTATTTT
TRBV2	15	TRBJ2-1	-	-	CASSSTSTGLGQQFF	TGTGCCAGCAGTTCGACAAGTACAGGGTTGGGGCAGCAGTTCTTC
TRBV5-1	16	TRBJ1-1	-	-	CASSLVPRVTNTEAFF	TGCGCCAGCAGCTTGGTCCCCCGGGTAACGAACACTGAAGCTTTCTTT
TRBV5-8	14	TRBJ2-7	-	-	CASSLIAITYEQYF	TGTGCCAGCAGCTTGATAGCAATTACCTACGAGCAGTACTTC
TRBV28	16	TRBJ1-5	-	once	CASSLLGGAANQPQHF	TGTGCCAGCAGTTTACTCGGGGGGGCAGCTAATCAGCCCCAGCATTTT
TRBV12-5	16	TRBJ2-5	-	-	CASGLVPREAEETQYF	TGTGCTAGTGGTTTGGTACCCAGGGAAGCTGAAGAGACCCAGTACTTC
TRBV11-2	14	TRBJ1-6	-	-	CASSFSRVNSPLHF	TGTGCCAGCAGCTTTAGCAGGGTCAATTCACCCCTCCACTTT
TRBV12-5	11	TRBJ1-1	-	-	CASGLNRAAFF	TGTGCTAGTGGTTTGAACAGGGCCGCTTTCTTT
TRBV5-1	15	TRBJ2-3	-	-	CASSLVVGRADTQYF	TGCGCCAGCAGCTTGGTAGTGGGCAGGGCAGATACGCAGTATTTT
TRBV5-4	18	TRBJ2-1	TRBD2	-	CASSSRTSGGPRRSEQFF	TGTGCCAGCAGCTCCAGGACTAGCGGGGGTCCTCGGAGGAGTGAGCAGTTCTTC
TRBV9	15	TRBJ1-5	TRBD1	-	CASSLSGTGVQPQHF	TGTGCCAGCAGCCTGAGCGGGACAGGGGTCCAGCCCCAGCATTTT
TRBV5-5	14	TRBJ2-1	TRBD1	-	CASDKGTGRDEQFF	TGTGCCAGCGACAAAGGGACAGGGCGGGATGAGCAGTTCTTC
TRBV28	14	TRBJ1-2	-	-	CASSLPGAAYGYTF	TGTGCCAGCAGTTTGCCAGGCGCCGCTTATGGCTACACCTTC
TRBV30	14	TRBJ2-1	TRBD2	-	CAWNWRGGGNEQFF	TGTGCCTGGAATTGGCGGGGGGGCGGCAATGAGCAGTTCTTC
TRBV5-6	14	TRBJ1-3	-	once	CASSSAGSGNTIYF	TGTGCCAGCAGCTCCGCGGGCTCTGGAAACACCATATATTTT
TRBV18	15	TRBJ1-5	-	-	CASSPFGDSNQPQHF	TGTGCCAGCTCACCGTTCGGAGATAGCAATCAGCCCCAGCATTTT
TRBV27	14	TRBJ1-5	TRBD1	-	CASSPAGTGEPQHF	TGTGCCAGCAGTCCAGCCGGGACAGGGGAGCCCCAGCATTTT
TRBV19	13	TRBJ1-3	-	-	CASSPDIGNTIYF	TGTGCCAGTAGTCCTGACATTGGAAACACCATATATTTT
TRBV28	14	TRBJ1-2	TRBD1	-	CASSQPDRGFVYTF	TGTGCCAGCAGCCAGCCGGACAGGGGGTTTGTCTACACCTTC
TRBV5-8	14	TRBJ1-2	-	-	CASSLERGGYGYTF	TGTGCCAGCAGCTTGGAGAGGGGAGGTTATGGCTACACCTTC
TRBV13	17	TRBJ2-5	TRBD2	-	CASSLIPERGGQETQYF	TGTGCCAGCAGCTTAATACCGGAGCGGGGGGGTCAAGAGACCCAGTACTTC
TRBV11-2	19	TRBJ2-3	TRBD2	-	CASSSPPGGPVASTDTQYF	TGTGCCAGCAGCTCCCCGCCGGGGGGGCCAGTGGCTAGCACAGATACGCAGTATTTT
TRBV19	15	TRBJ1-4	TRBD1	-	CASNREGQGLEKLFF	TGTGCCAGTAACCGAGAGGGACAGGGACTTGAAAAACTGTTTTTT
TRBV4-1	16	TRBJ2-3	TRBD1	-	CASSHPGTASTDTQYF	TGCGCCAGCAGCCACCCCGGGACAGCTAGCACAGATACGCAGTATTTT
TRBV6-5	11	TRBJ1-1	TRBD1	-	CASSHRGEAFF	TGTGCCAGCAGCCACAGGGGGGAAGCTTTCTTT
TRBV30	14	TRBJ2-7	TRBD1	-	CAWSTGQGYHEQYF	TGTGCCTGGAGTACGGGACAGGGGTACCACGAGCAGTACTTC
TRBV19	15	TRBJ1-5	-	-	CASSRMGGTDQPQHF	TGTGCCAGTAGCCGAATGGGGGGAACGGATCAGCCCCAGCATTTT
TRBV5-1	15	TRBJ2-2	-	-	CASSTAPGNTGELFF	TGCGCCAGCAGCACCGCCCCAGGGAACACCGGGGAGCTGTTTTTT